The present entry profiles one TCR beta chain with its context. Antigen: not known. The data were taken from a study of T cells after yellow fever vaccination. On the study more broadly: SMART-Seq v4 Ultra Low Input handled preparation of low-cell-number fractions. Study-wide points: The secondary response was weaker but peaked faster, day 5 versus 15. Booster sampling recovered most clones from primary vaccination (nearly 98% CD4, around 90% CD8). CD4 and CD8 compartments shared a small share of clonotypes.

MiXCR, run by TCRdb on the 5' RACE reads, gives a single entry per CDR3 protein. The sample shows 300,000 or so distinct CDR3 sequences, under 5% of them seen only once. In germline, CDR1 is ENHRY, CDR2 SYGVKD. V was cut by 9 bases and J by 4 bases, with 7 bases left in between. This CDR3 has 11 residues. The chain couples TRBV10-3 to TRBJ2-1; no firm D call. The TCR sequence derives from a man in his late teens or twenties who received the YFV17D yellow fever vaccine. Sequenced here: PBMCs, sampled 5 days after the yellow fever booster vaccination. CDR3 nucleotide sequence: TGTGCCATAAAGGGATACAATGAGCAGTTCTTC. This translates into CAIKGYNEQFF.